This T cell receptor (beta chain) is drawn from a study of blood T cell repertoires in COVID-19. Concerning this clone itself: This sample also contains other DNA sequences that code for the same CDR3.

Seattle's enrolled individuals joined amid active infection and were then monitored longitudinally. TCRdb's copy holds only in-frame clones and misses some; the assay was immunoSEQ multiplex PCR. The data contain 150,000 to 180,000 clones, around 82% of them singletons. The CDR3 has 13 amino acids. The J segment lost 1 base and the V segment lost 4 bases, leaving 2 bases of the junction unmatched. CDR1 SQVTM and CDR2 ANQGSEA come from the germline V gene. The receptor was isolated from a man between 60 and 70 years old with COVID-19, enrolled during active disease. The chain joins TRBV29-1 to TRBJ1-1; 8 nucleotides line up with TRBD1. Input material: peripheral blood. Here the CDR3 reads CSVVGQGNTEAFF. DNA for the CDR3: TGCAGCGTTGTAGGACAGGGGAACACTGAAGCTTTCTTT.